This TCR beta chain appears in the sequencing data of a study of cytomegalovirus exposure and HLA in healthy donors. General study points: The study reported that TCR beta sequences accurately predicted HLA-A and HLA-B alleles in most subjects.

60 Vbeta and 13 Jbeta primers were used in PCR. Profiling relied on immunoSEQ multiplex PCR, and the TCRdb table lists in-frame clones only, not all of them. The data contain 75,000 to 100,000 clones, 55% to 75% of them singletons. On this clone itself: Its target is unknown.

Looked up from germline, CDR1 is MDHEN and CDR2 is SYDVKM. This CDR3 has 14 amino acids. V was clipped by 1 base and J by 4 bases, with 11 bases between them. This receptor was identified in a man in his sixties in good health and CMV-seronegative. Sequences were obtained from PBMCs. This chain connects TRBV28 to TRBJ2-7; possible D gene TRBD1, 5 bases. The CDR3 loop reads CASSLYAGKYEQYF. The CDR3 coding sequence is TGTGCCAGCAGTTTATACGCAGGGAAATACGAGCAGTACTTC.